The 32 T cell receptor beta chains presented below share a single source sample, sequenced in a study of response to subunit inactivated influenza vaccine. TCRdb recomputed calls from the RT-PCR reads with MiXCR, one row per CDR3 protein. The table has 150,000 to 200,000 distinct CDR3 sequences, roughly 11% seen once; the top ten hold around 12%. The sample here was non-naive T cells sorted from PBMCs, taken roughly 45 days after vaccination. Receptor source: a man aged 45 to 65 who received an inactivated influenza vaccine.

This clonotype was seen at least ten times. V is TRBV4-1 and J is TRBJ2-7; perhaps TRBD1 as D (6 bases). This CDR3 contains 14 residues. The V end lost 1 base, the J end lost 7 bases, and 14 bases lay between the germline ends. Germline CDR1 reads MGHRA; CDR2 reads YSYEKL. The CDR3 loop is CASSQGAGVLEQYF. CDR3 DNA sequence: TGCGCCAGCAGCCAAGGGGCAGGGGTTCTTGAGCAGTACTTC.

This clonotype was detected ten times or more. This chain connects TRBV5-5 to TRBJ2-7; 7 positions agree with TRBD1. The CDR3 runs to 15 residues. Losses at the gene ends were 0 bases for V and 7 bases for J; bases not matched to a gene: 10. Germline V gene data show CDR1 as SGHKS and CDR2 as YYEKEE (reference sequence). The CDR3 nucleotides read TGTGCCAGCAGCTTGGTGCAGGGGGTGGTTGATGAGCAGTACTTC. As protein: CASSLVQGVVDEQYF.

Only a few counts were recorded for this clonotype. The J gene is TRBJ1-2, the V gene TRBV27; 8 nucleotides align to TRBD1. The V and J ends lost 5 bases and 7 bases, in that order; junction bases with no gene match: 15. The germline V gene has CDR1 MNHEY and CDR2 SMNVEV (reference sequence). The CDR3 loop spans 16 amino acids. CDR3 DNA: TGTGCCAGCAGTGCTCGGACAGGGATCCTCACTTTTGGCTACACCTTC. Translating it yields CASSARTGILTFGYTF.

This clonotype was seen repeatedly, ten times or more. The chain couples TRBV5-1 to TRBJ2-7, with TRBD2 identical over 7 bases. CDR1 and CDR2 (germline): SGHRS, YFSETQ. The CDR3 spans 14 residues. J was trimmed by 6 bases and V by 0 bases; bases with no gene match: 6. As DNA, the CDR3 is TGCGCCAGCAGCTTGGGGATGGGGGGGACCGAGCAGTACTTC. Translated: CASSLGMGGTEQYF. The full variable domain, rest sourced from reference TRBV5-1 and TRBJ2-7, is KAGVTQTPRYLIKTRGQQVTLSCSPISGHRSVSWYQQTPGQGLQFLFEYFSETQRNKGNFPGRFSGRQFSNSRSEMNVSTLELGDSALYLCASSLGMGGTEQYFGPGTRLTVT.

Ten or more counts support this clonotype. CDR3 in DNA: TGTGCCAGCAGCTTAAATCCCCAGGGGAAAAGGGTCTACGAGCAGTACTTC. Its translation: CASSLNPQGKRVYEQYF. The gene calls are TRBV7-9 and TRBJ2-7; a possible D gene is TRBD1 (6 bases). The germline V gene has CDR1 SEHNR and CDR2 FQNEAQ (reference sequence). V lost 2 bases, J lost 3 bases, and 20 bases lay in between. The CDR3 runs 17 residues.

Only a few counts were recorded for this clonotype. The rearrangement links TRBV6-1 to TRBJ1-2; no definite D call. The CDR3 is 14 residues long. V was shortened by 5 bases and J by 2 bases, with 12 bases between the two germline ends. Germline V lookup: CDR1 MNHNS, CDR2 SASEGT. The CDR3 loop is CASSTLTENYGYTF. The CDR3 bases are TGTGCCAGCAGTACCCTGACCGAGAACTATGGCTACACCTTC.

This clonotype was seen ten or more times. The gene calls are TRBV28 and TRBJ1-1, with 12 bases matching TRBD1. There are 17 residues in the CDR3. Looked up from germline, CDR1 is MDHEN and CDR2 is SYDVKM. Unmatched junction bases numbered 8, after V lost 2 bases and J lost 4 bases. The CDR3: CASSLGTGGMWGTEAFF. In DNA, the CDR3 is TGTGCCAGCAGTTTAGGGACAGGGGGCATGTGGGGCACTGAAGCTTTCTTT.

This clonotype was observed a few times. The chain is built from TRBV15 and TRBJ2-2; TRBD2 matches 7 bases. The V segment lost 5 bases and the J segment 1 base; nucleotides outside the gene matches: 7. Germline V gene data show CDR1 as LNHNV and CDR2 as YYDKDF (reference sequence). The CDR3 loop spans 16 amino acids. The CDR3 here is CATSPRTRVNTGELFF. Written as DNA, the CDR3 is TGTGCCACCAGCCCGCGGACTAGAGTGAACACCGGGGAGCTGTTTTTT. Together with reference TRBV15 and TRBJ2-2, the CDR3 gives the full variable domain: DAMVIQNPRYQVTQFGKPVTLSCSQTLNHNVMYWYQQKSSQAPKLLFHYYDKDFNNEADTPDNFQSRRPNTSFCFLDIRSPGLGDTAMYLCATSPRTRVNTGELFFGEGSRLTVL.

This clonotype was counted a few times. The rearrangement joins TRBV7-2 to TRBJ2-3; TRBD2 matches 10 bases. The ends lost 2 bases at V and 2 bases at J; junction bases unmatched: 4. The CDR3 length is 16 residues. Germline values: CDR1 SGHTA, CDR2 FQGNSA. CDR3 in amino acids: CASSLRAGGITDTQYF. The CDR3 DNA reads TGTGCCAGCAGCTTAAGAGCGGGGGGGATCACAGATACGCAGTATTTT.

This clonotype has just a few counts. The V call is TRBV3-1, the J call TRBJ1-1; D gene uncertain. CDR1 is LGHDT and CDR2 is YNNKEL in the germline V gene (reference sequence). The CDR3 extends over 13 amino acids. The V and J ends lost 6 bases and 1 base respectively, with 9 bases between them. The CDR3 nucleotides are TGTGCCAGCAGTTCATCACCGAACACTGAAGCTTTCTTT. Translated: CASSSSPNTEAFF.

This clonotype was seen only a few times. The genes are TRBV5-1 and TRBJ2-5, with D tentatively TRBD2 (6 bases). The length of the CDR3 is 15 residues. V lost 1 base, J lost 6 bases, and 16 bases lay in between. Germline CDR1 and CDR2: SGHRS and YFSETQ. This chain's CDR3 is CASSLYPGAEKTQYF. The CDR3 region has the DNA TGCGCCAGCAGCTTGTACCCGGGAGCGGAGAAGACCCAGTACTTC.

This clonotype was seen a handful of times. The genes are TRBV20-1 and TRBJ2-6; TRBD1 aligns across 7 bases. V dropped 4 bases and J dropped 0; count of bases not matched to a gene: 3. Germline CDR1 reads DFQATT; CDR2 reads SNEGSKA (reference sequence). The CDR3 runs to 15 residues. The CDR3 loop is CSAIPGGSGANVLTF. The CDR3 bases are TGCAGTGCTATCCCAGGGGGCTCTGGGGCCAACGTCCTGACTTTC.

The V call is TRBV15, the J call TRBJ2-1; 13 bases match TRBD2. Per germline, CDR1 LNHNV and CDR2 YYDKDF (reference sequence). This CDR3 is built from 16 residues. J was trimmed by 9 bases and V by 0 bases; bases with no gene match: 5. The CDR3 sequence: CATSRDGGLAGVEQFF. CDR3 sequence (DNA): TGTGCCACCAGCAGAGATGGCGGACTAGCGGGAGTTGAGCAGTTCTTC.

The CDR3 spells CASSLAERRVGNEQFF. CDR3 sequence (DNA): TGTGCCAGCAGTTTGGCCGAACGTAGGGTCGGGAATGAGCAGTTCTTC. This chain links TRBV28 with TRBJ2-1, with D unresolved. Trimming shortened V by 3 bases and J by 7 bases, and 19 bases separated the two germline ends. CDR1 and CDR2 (germline): MDHEN, SYDVKM. This CDR3 is built from 16 residues.

CDR3 sequence reads: CASSQTSTGYGYTF. The CDR3 coding sequence is TGCGCCAGCAGCCAAACCTCGACAGGGTATGGCTACACCTTC. The chain carries TRBV4-1 and TRBJ1-2; 7 bases align to TRBD1. V lost 2 bases and J lost 5; bases outside the gene matches: 5. Germline assignment: CDR1 MGHRA and CDR2 YSYEKL. This CDR3 spans 14 amino acids.

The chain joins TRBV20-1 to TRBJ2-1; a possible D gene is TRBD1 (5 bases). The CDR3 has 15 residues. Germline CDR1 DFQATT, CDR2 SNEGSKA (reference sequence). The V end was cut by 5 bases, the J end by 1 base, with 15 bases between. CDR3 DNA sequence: TGCAGTGCTCGACCCGGCCAGGGTTCCTACAATGAGCAGTTCTTC. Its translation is CSARPGQGSYNEQFF.

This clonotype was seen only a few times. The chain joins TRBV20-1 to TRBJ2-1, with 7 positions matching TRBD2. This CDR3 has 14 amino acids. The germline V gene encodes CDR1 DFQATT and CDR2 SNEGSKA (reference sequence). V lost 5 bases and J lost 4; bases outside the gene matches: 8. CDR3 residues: CSAGAGRVYNEQFF. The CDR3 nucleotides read TGCAGTGCTGGAGCGGGAAGGGTTTACAATGAGCAGTTCTTC.

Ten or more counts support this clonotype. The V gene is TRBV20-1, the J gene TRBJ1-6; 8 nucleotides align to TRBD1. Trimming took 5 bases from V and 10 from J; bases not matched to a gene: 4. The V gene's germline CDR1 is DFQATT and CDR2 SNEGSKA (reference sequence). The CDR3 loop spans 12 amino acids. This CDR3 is CSASGGRSPLHF. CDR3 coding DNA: TGCAGTGCTTCAGGGGGCCGCTCACCCCTCCACTTT.

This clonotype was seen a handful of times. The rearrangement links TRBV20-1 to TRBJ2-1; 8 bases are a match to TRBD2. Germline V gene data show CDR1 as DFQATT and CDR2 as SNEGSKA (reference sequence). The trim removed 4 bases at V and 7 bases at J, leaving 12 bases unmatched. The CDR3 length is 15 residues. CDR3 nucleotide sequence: TGCAGTGCTATTCGACTAGCGATGAGTCTAAATGAGCAGTTCTTC. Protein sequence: CSAIRLAMSLNEQFF.

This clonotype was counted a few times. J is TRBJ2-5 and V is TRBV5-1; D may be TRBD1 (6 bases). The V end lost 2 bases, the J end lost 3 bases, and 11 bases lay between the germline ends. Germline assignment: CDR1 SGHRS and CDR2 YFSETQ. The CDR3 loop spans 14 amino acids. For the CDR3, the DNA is TGCGCCAGCAGCTTAACCGGGACAAAAGAGACCCAGTACTTC. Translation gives CASSLTGTKETQYF. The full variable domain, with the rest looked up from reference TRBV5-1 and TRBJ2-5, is KAGVTQTPRYLIKTRGQQVTLSCSPISGHRSVSWYQQTPGQGLQFLFEYFSETQRNKGNFPGRFSGRQFSNSRSEMNVSTLELGDSALYLCASSLTGTKETQYFGPGTRLLVL.

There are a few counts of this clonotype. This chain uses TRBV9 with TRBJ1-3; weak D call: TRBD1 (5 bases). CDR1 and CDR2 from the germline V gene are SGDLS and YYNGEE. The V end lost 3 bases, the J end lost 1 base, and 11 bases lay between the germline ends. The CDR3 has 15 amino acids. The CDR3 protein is CASSGAGGSGNTIYF. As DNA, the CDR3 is TGTGCCAGCAGCGGAGCGGGGGGGTCTGGAAACACCATATATTTT.

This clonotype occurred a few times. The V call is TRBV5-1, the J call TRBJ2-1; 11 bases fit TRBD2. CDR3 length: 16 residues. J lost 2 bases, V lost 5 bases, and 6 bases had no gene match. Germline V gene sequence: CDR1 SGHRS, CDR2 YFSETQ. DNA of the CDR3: TGCGCCAGCAGTGGACTAGCGGGCAACACCTACAATGAGCAGTTCTTC. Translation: CASSGLAGNTYNEQFF.

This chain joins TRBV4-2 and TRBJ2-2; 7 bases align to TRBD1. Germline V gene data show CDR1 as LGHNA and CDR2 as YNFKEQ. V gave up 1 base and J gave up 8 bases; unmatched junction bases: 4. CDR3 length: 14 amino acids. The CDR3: CASSQVKGAGELFF. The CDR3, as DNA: TGTGCCAGCAGCCAAGTGAAGGGGGCGGGGGAGCTGTTTTTT.

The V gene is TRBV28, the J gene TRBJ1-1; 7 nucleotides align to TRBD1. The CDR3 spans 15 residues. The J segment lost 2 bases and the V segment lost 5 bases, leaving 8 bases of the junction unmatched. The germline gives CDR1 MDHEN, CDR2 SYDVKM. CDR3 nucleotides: TGTGCCAGCAGTACGCCTGGGACAGAAAACACTGAAGCTTTCTTT. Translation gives CASSTPGTENTEAFF.

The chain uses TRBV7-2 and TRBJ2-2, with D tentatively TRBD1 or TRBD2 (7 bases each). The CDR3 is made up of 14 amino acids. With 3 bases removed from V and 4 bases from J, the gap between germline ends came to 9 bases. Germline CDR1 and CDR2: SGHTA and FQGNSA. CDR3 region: CASSFRGGTGELFF. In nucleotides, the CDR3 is TGTGCCAGCAGCTTCAGGGGGGGCACCGGGGAGCTGTTTTTT.

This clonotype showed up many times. The CDR3 DNA reads as TGTGCCAGCAGCTTAGGTTCCCGCACAGATACGCAGTATTTT. Protein sequence: CASSLGSRTDTQYF. J is TRBJ2-3 and V is TRBV7-9; D is ambiguous. CDR3 length equals 14 residues. V lost 1 base and J lost 1, with 6 bases in between. Germline V gives CDR1 SEHNR, CDR2 FQNEAQ (reference sequence).

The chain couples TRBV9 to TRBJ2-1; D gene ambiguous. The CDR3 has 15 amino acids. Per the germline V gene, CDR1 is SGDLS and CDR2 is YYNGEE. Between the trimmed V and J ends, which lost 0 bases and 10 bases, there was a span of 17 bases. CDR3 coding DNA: TGTGCCAGCAGCGTAGGCCGCGGAACTGGTGGGGAGCAGTTCTTC. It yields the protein CASSVGRGTGGEQFF.

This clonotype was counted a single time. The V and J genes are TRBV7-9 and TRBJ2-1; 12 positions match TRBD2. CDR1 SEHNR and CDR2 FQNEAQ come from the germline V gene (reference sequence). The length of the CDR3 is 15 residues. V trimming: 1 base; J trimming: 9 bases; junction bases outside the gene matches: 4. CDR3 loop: CASSLGLAGVPEQFF. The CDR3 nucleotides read TGTGCCAGCAGCTTAGGACTAGCGGGAGTTCCTGAGCAGTTCTTC.

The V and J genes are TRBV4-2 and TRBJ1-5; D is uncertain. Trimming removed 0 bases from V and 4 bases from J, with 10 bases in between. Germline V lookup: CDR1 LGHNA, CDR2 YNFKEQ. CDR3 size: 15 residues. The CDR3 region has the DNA TGTGCCAGCAGCCAAGATGGCGCACCGAATCAGCCCCAGCATTTT. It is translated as CASSQDGAPNQPQHF.

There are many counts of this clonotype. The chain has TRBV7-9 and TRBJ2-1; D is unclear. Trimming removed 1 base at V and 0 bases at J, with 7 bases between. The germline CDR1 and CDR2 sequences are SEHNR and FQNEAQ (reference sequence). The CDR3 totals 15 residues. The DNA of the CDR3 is TGTGCCAGCAGCTTAGGCCAGACCTCCTACAATGAGCAGTTCTTC. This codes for CASSLGQTSYNEQFF.

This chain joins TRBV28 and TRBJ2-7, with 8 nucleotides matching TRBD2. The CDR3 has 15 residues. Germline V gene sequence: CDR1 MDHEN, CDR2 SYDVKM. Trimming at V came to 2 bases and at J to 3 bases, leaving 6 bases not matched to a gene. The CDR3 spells CASSLGLAERYEQYF. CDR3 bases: TGTGCCAGCAGTTTAGGACTAGCCGAACGCTACGAGCAGTACTTC.

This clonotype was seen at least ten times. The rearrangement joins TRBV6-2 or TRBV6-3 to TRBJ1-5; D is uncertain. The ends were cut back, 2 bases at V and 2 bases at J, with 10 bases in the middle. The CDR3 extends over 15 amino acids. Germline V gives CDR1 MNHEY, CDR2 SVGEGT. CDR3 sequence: CASSYTWGGNQPQHF. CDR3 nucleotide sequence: TGTGCCAGCAGTTACACGTGGGGTGGCAATCAGCCCCAGCATTTT.